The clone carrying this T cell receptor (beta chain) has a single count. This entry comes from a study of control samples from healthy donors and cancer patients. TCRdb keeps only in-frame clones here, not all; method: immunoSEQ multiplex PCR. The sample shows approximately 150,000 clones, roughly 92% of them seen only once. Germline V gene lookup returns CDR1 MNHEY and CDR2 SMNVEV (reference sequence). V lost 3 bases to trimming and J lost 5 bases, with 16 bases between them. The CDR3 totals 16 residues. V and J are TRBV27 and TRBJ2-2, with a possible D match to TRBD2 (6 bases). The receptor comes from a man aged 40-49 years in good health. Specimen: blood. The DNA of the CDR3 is TGTGCCAGCAGTTTCCGGCGGGATCTCAGGACCGGGGAGCTGTTTTTT. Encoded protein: CASSFRRDLRTGELFF.